The next 7 T cell receptor beta chains were all read from a single sample in a study of blood T cell repertoires in COVID-19. Using immunoSEQ multiplex PCR, the repertoire was profiled, and TCRdb retains in-frame clones only, with some absent. Of 70,000 to 100,000 clones listed, roughly 70% are singletons. The sequencing input was peripheral blood. Receptors were obtained from a woman aged 55-69 years in a cohort sampled during active or convalescent COVID-19.

In its sample, this clone was seen a few times. The chain has TRBV10-3 and TRBJ2-2, with TRBD2 matching 12 bases. The CDR3 contains 18 residues. Germline CDR1 ENHRY, CDR2 SYGVKD. Trimming took 2 bases from V and 5 from J; bases not matched to a gene: 9. The CDR3 loop reads CAISEPLAGGPRTGELFF. In nucleotides, the CDR3 is TGTGCCATCAGTGAGCCTCTAGCGGGGGGGCCTAGGACCGGGGAGCTGTTTTTT.

The chain uses TRBV21-1 and TRBJ2-7; the table's D call of TRBD1 was not tested on the DNA. TRBV21-1 is given as a pseudogene. There are 14 residues in the CDR3. The CDR3 loop reads CASPPDSPKGEQYF. The CDR3 bases are TGTGCCAGCCCCCCTGACAGCCCGAAGGGCGAGCAGTACTTC.

The V gene is TRBV29-1, the J gene TRBJ2-2; 9 nucleotides align to TRBD1. Germline V gene lookup returns CDR1 SQVTM and CDR2 ANQGSEA. This CDR3 is 12 amino acids long. The CDR3 is CMVQGASGELFF. The CDR3 bases are TGCATGGTACAGGGGGCGTCCGGGGAGCTGTTTTTT.

V is TRBV7-9 and J is TRBJ2-1, with 10 bases identical to TRBD2. The V gene's germline CDR1 is SEHNR and CDR2 FQNEAQ (reference sequence). CDR3 size: 16 residues. V lost 4 bases, J lost 8 bases, and 11 bases stayed unmatched. CDR3 DNA: TGTGCCAGCAGCTCGTCCGAGCGGGGGGGCCTCGATGAGCAGTTCTTC. Amino acid sequence: CASSSSERGGLDEQFF.

The genes are TRBV2 and TRBJ1-5; 9 nucleotides agree with TRBD1. Losses at the gene ends were 6 bases for V and 3 bases for J; bases not matched to a gene: 12. Germline CDR1 and CDR2: SNHLY and FYNNEI. This CDR3 comprises 17 residues. The CDR3 DNA reads as TGTGCCAGCAGCGACTCCCGGGACAGGGAGGTCAATCAGCCCCAGCATTTT. Encoded protein: CASSDSRDREVNQPQHF.

The rearrangement joins TRBV19 to TRBJ2-1; TRBD2 aligns across 11 bases. The CDR3 totals 17 residues. The V segment lost 3 bases and the J segment 4 bases; nucleotides outside the gene matches: 8. Germline V CDR1 and CDR2: LNHDA, SQIVND (reference sequence). The CDR3 region has the DNA TGTGCCAGTAGTATGTTTGCCGGGACTAGCGGATACAATGAGCAGTTCTTC. Translating gives CASSMFAGTSGYNEQFF.

The rearrangement links TRBV24-1 to TRBJ2-7; D ambiguous. The CDR3 consists of 16 residues. The germline V gene encodes CDR1 KGHDR and CDR2 SFDVKD. V was shortened by 4 bases and J by 3 bases, with 18 bases between the two germline ends. The DNA of the CDR3 is TGTGCCACCAGTGACCGACGGGTTTATGAACACTACGAGCAGTACTTC. This encodes CATSDRRVYEHYEQYF.